This T cell receptor (beta chain) originates from a study of blood T cell repertoires in COVID-19. Study summary: COVID-19 samples from acute and convalescent phases originated in the United States, Italy and Spain. The cDNA or gDNA used as material had been derived from T cells, B-cell-depleted T cells, or PBMCs.

As handled by the study authors: It was from reference gene primer amplification that nucleated cell counts were estimated. The protocol was immunoSEQ multiplex PCR, while the TCRdb copy is restricted to in-frame clones and leaves out a portion. V and J calls and clone size follow that table, whereas D and trimming were derived from the DNA. The sample lists 150,000 or so clones, roughly four fifths occurring once. The length of the CDR3 is 16 residues. Trimming removed 3 bases at V and 10 bases at J, with 21 bases between. Per germline, CDR1 LNHDA and CDR2 SQIVND (reference sequence). The material sequenced was peripheral blood. The sequence came from a human donor with acute or convalescent COVID-19. The donor label of this sample is uncertain. The chain has TRBV19 and TRBJ2-2, with TRBD1 as a possible D gene (8 bases). The CDR3 protein is CASSMPSTGGEEELFF. In DNA form, the CDR3 reads TGTGCCAGTAGTATGCCCTCAACAGGGGGGGAGGAGGAGCTGTTTTTT.